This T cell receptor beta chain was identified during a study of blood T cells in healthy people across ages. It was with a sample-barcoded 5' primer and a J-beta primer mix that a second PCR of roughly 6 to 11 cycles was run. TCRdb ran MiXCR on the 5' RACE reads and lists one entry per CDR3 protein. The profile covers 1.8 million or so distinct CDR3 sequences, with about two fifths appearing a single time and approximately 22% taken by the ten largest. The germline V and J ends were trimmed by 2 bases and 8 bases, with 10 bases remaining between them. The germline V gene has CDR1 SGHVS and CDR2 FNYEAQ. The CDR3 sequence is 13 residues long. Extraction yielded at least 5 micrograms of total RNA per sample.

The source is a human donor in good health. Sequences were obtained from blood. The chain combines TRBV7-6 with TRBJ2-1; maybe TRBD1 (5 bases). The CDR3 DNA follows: TGTGCCAGCAGCTTATCAGGGAAGGATGAGCAGTTCTTC. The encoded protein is CASSLSGKDEQFF.